Sequencing of this T cell receptor (beta chain) was carried out in a study of Ad26.COV2.S vaccination and SARS-CoV-2 variants. As for the study in general: Once or twice, 56 days apart, Ad26.COV2.S was delivered intramuscularly.

Study-wide findings and caveats: While placebo recipients had lower spike-specific TCR breadth, vaccine recipients had more. Researchers cautioned that TCR breadth and depth analyses may have underestimated total T cell responses.

Germline lookup yields CDR1 SGHNT and CDR2 YYREEE (reference sequence). Trimming pared 5 bases from V and 8 bases from J, leaving 23 bases between. CDR3 length: 16 amino acids. Treatment: about 20 received Ad26.COV2.S at low or high dose, single or two shots; five or six received placebo; per-sample allocation not given. Day 63 following the first vaccine or placebo injection was when the samples were taken. Sequencing used immunoSEQ multiplex PCR; TCRdb keeps in-frame clones, though not all of them. The data show 200,000 to 300,000 clones, with approximately 90% seen just once and roughly a tenth held by the top ten. Concerning this clone: Its antigen is unidentified.

The J gene is TRBJ2-1, the V gene TRBV5-4; D gene ambiguous. The sample consisted of peripheral blood, taken in a trial of Ad26.COV2.S vaccine versus placebo. The receptor was isolated from a person between 18 and 60 years old who received the Ad26.COV2.S COVID-19 vaccine or a placebo. The CDR3 here is CASSPQTRRGMHEQFF. CDR3 DNA sequence: TGTGCCAGCAGTCCTCAAACTCGGAGAGGTATGCATGAGCAGTTCTTC.